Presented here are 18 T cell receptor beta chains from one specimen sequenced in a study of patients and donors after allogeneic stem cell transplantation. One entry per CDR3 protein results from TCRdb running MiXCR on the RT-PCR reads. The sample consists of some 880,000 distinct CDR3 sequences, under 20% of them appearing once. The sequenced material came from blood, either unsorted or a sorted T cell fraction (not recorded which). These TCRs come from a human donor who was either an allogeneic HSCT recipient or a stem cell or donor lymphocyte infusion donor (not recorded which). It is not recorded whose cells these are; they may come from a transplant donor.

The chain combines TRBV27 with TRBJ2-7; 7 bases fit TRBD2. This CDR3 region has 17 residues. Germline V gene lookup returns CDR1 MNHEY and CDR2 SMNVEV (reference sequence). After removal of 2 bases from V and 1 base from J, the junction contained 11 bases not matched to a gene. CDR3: CASSLVLARPYSYEQYF. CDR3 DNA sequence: TGTGCCAGCAGTTTAGTACTAGCGAGACCGTATTCCTACGAGCAGTACTTC.

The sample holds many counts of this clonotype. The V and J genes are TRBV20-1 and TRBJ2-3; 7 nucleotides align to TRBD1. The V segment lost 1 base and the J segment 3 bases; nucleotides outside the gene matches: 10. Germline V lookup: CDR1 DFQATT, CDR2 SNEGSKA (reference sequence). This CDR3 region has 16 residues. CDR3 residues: CSARVALAGGTDTQYF. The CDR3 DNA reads TGCAGTGCTAGAGTTGCGTTGGCAGGGGGTACAGATACGCAGTATTTT.

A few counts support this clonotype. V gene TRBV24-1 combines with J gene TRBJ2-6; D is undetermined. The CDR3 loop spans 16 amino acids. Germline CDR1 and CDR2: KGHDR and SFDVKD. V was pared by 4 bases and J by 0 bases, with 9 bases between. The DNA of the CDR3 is TGTGCCACCAGTGACAACGGAATCTCTGGGGCCAACGTCCTGACTTTC. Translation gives CATSDNGISGANVLTF.

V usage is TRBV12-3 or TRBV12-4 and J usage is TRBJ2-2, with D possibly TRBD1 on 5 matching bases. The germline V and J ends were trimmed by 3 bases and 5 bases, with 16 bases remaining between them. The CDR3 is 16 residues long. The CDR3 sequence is CASSFFKGKVTGELFF. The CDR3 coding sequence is TGTGCCAGCAGTTTCTTTAAGGGGAAGGTGACCGGGGAGCTGTTTTTT.

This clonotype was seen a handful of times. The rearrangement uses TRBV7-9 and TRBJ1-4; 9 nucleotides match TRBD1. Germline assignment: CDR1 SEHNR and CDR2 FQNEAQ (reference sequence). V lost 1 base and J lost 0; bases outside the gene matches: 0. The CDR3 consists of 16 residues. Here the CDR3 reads CASSLGDRATNEKLFF. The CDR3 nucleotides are TGTGCCAGCAGCTTAGGGGACAGGGCAACTAATGAAAAACTGTTTTTT.

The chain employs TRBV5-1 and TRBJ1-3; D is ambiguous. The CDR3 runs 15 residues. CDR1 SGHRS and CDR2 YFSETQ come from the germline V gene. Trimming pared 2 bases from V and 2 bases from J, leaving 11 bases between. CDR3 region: CASSFARSAGNTIYF. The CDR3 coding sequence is TGCGCCAGCAGCTTTGCCAGGAGTGCTGGAAACACCATATATTTT.

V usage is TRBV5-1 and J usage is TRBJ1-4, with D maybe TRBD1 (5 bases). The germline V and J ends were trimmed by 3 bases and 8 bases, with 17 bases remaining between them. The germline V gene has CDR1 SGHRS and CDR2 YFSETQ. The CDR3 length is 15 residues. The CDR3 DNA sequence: TGCGCCAGCAGCTCGCGCGGGGGAGGTGAGGAAAAACTGTTTTTT. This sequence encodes CASSSRGGGEEKLFF.

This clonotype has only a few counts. CDR3: CSVKRTSDSLKSGELFF. CDR3 bases: TGCAGCGTGAAGCGGACTAGCGATTCTCTTAAGTCCGGGGAGCTGTTTTTT. The chain recombines TRBV29-1 with TRBJ2-2; 9 bases agree with TRBD2. CDR1 SQVTM and CDR2 ANQGSEA come from the germline V gene. This CDR3 region has 17 residues. Germline trimming cut 6 bases from V and 6 bases from J; bases unmatched to any gene: 17.

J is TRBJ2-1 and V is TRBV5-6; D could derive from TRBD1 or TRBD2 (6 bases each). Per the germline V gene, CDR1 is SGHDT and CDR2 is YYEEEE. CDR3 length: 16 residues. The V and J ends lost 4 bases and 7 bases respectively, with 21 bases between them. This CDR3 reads CASSQLSVGGWNEQFF. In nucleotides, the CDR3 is TGTGCCAGCAGCCAACTTTCGGTGGGGGGCTGGAATGAGCAGTTCTTC.

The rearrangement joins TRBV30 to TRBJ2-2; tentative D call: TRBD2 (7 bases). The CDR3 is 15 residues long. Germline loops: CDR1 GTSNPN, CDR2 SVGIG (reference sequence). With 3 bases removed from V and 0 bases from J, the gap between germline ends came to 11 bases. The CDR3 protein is CAWRGGGANTGELFF. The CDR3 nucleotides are TGTGCCTGGAGAGGGGGGGGAGCGAACACCGGGGAGCTGTTTTTT.

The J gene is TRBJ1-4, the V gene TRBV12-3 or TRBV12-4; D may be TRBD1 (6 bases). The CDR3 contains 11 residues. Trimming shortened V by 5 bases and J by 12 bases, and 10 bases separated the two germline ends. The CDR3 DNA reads TGTGCCAGCAGTAAGGACAGACAACTGTTTTTT. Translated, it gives CASSKDRQLFF.

The DNA for the CDR3 is TGCGCCAGCAGCCAAGAGAAGGTGGGGGGCAATCAGCCCCAGCATTTT. Protein sequence: CASSQEKVGGNQPQHF. The rearrangement links TRBV4-1 to TRBJ1-5, with a tentative D call TRBD1 (5 bases). Germline V CDR1 and CDR2: MGHRA, YSYEKL. The ends were cut back, 0 bases at V and 2 bases at J, with 11 bases in the middle. The CDR3 is 16 residues long.

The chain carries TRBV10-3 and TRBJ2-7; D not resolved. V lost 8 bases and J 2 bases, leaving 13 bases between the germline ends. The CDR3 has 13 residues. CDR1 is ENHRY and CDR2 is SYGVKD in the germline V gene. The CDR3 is CAILRTQTYEQYF. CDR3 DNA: TGTGCCATCCTCAGGACGCAGACCTACGAGCAGTACTTC.

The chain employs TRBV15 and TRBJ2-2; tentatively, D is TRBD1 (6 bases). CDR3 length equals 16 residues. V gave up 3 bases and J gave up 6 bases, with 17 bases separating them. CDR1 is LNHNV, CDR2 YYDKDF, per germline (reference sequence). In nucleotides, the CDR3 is TGTGCCACCAGCAGGACCCGGGACACACCGGCCGGGGAGCTGTTTTTT. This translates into CATSRTRDTPAGELFF.

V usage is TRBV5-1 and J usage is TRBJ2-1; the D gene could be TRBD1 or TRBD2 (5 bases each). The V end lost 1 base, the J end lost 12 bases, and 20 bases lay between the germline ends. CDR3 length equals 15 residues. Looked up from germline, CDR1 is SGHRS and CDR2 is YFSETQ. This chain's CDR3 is CASSLTSLGEIWQFF. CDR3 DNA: TGCGCCAGCAGCTTGACTTCTCTAGGGGAGATTTGGCAGTTCTTC.

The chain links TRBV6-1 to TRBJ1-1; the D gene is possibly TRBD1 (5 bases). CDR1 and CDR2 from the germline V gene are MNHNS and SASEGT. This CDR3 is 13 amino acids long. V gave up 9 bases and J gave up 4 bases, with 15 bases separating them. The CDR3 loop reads CASTDDGTTEAFF. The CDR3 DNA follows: TGTGCCAGTACCGACGACGGGACCACTGAAGCTTTCTTT.

The CDR3 is CSARETGTTVTGELFF. CDR3 bases: TGCAGTGCTAGGGAGACGGGGACAACCGTCACCGGGGAGCTGTTTTTT. This chain connects TRBV20-1 to TRBJ2-2; D is perhaps TRBD1 (6 bases). Trimming left V 3 bases short and J 4 bases short, with 18 bases between. CDR1 and CDR2 from the germline V gene are DFQATT and SNEGSKA (reference sequence). The CDR3 is made up of 16 amino acids.

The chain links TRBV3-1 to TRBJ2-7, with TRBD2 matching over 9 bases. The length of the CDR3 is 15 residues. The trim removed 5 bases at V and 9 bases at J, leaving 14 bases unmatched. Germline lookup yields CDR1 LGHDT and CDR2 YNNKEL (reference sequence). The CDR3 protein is CASSSSAGGGASQYF. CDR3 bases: TGTGCCAGCAGCTCGTCGGCCGGCGGGGGGGCTTCGCAGTACTTC.